These 7 T cell receptor beta chains share one sample of origin, sequenced in a study of somatic mutations in cytotoxic T cells in rheumatoid arthritis. The repertoire was sequenced with immunoSEQ multiplex PCR; TCRdb's copy has only in-frame clones and lacks some. The profile shows almost 9,000 clones, 75% to 85% of them singletons. The sample taken for sequencing was CD8+ T cells sorted from blood. The source is an adult with rheumatoid arthritis.

The chain uses TRBV2 and TRBJ1-1; TRBD1 agrees at 7 bases. Trimming at V came to 1 base and at J to 8 bases, leaving 7 bases not matched to a gene. Germline assignment: CDR1 SNHLY and CDR2 FYNNEI. CDR3 length: 14 amino acids. CDR3 amino acids: CASSEGGGRVEAFF. In nucleotides, the CDR3 is TGTGCCAGCAGTGAAGGAGGGGGCAGGGTGGAAGCTTTCTTT.

The chain has TRBV29-1 and TRBJ2-1; 7 nucleotides agree with TRBD1. CDR3 length equals 14 residues. Losses at the gene ends were 3 bases for V and 6 bases for J; bases not matched to a gene: 8. CDR1 SQVTM and CDR2 ANQGSEA come from the germline V gene. The CDR3 coding sequence is TGCAGCGTTGATGGGACAGCAATAATCAATGAGCAGTTCTTC. Translating gives CSVDGTAIINEQFF.

The chain joins TRBV27 to TRBJ2-7; unclear D gene. Trimming cost V 1 base and J 2 bases, with 12 bases left between them. The CDR3 extends over 15 amino acids. Germline V gives CDR1 MNHEY, CDR2 SMNVEV (reference sequence). The DNA for the CDR3 is TGTGCCAGCAGTTTATTAGCCTCCCCAGCCTACGAGCAGTACTTC. This sequence encodes CASSLLASPAYEQYF.

The V gene is TRBV27, the J gene TRBJ2-1; 7 bases fit TRBD2. With V trimmed by 2 bases and J by 5 bases, 6 bases remained unmatched. Germline CDR1 reads MNHEY; CDR2 reads SMNVEV (reference sequence). This CDR3 is built from 15 residues. The CDR3 region is CASSLASGFNNEQFF. In DNA, the CDR3 is TGTGCCAGCAGTTTAGCTAGCGGCTTCAACAATGAGCAGTTCTTC.

This clone occurred once. The chain has TRBV7-2 and TRBJ2-3; D remains unclear. Germline-derived CDR1 and CDR2 are SGHTA and FQGNSA. Trimming pared 5 bases from V and 6 bases from J, leaving 9 bases between. The CDR3 runs 12 residues. CDR3 residues: CASSALGDTQYF. For the CDR3, the DNA is TGTGCCAGCAGCGCCCTCGGGGATACGCAGTATTTT.

This clone was counted once. J is TRBJ1-1 and V is TRBV27, with D possibly matching TRBD1 (5 bases). This CDR3 has 14 amino acids. V was trimmed by 4 bases and J by 5 bases, leaving 14 bases between them. Per germline, CDR1 MNHEY and CDR2 SMNVEV (reference sequence). CDR3 in amino acids: CASSSRQGGTEAFF. The CDR3 DNA sequence: TGTGCCAGCAGTTCCAGGCAGGGTGGGACTGAAGCTTTCTTT.

J is TRBJ2-2 and V is TRBV29-1; D is unclear. Trimming removed 3 bases at V and 7 bases at J, with 3 bases between. CDR3 size: 10 residues. The germline CDR1 and CDR2 sequences are SQVTM and ANQGSEA. Written as DNA, the CDR3 is TGCAGCGTTGAGGACGGGGAGCTGTTTTTT. Its protein product is CSVEDGELFF.